This T cell receptor (beta chain) was found in a study of tumor and adjacent non-tumor tissue in lung cancer. Study summary: Patients comprised 12 adenocarcinoma, a couple of squamous cell carcinoma and 1 small cell lung cancer. General study findings and limits: In normal lung, the top 100 clones were significantly more dominant than in tumor. Shorter survival was associated with higher TCR diversity in tumors.

No cell sorting was done before RNA was extracted from the tissue. Three rounds of nested PCR, following a modified ARM-PCR protocol, produced the TCRbeta library. Using its own MiXCR run on the multiplex PCR reads, TCRdb lists one record per CDR3 protein. The sample records around 70,000 distinct CDR3 sequences, 60% being singletons. Germline V gives CDR1 MGHRA, CDR2 YSYEKL. V dropped 2 bases and J dropped 4 bases, with 15 bases sitting between them. The CDR3 length is 15 residues. A remark on this clonotype: The antigen is undetermined. Since a much larger clone is just one base distant, this may be a read error.

The sequence derives from a middle-aged man with non-small cell lung cancer. Material: lung tumor tissue. The V and J genes are TRBV4-1 and TRBJ2-7, with a tentative D call TRBD2 (5 bases). CDR3 DNA sequence: TGCGCCAGCAGCCAATGTGTTACCGGGAATTACGAGCAGTACTTC. Translated: CASSQCVTGNYEQYF.